This is a list of T cell receptor beta chains from one sample in a study of Graves' ophthalmopathy and Graves' hyperthyroidism. MiXCR, applied by TCRdb to the multiplex PCR reads, yields one record per CDR3 protein. This sample carries about 400,000 distinct CDR3 sequences, about 18% of them seen once, and the ten largest clones take about 1.6%. Sequences were obtained from peripheral blood. All receptors derive from a woman aged 18 to 35 with Graves' ophthalmopathy. Each CDR3 is given with its conserved first and last residue. D genes are given only for firm matches. Some rows have no size entry. The others give once, few or many, or a class for an expanded clone.

size | J | D | V | DNA | CDR3
few | TRBJ1-2 | - | TRBV6-1 | TGTGCCAGCAGTGAATCGGTCCGGCGGGGCTACACCTTC | CASSESVRRGYTF
many | TRBJ2-5 | - | TRBV12-3/TRBV12-4 | TGTGCCAGCAGTTTATTACAGGGCCAAGAGACCCAGTACTTC | CASSLLQGQETQYF
- | TRBJ2-2 | TRBD2 | TRBV27 | TGTGCCAGCAGTCTGGCGAGTCGTAAGCGGGAAAGGGGCACCGGGGAGCTGTTTTTT | CASSLASRKRERGTGELFF
many | TRBJ1-1 | TRBD1 | TRBV12-3/TRBV12-4 | TGTGCCAGCAGTTTTCGAACAGCCGGGACAGGTGGAGTTGGAGCTTTCTTT | CASSFRTAGTGGVGAFF
- | TRBJ2-2 | - | TRBV12-3/TRBV12-4 | TGTGCCAGCAGTTGGGCAGGGTCGAGCACCGGGGAGCTGTTTTTT | CASSWAGSSTGELFF
few | TRBJ2-5 | - | TRBV6-5 | TGTGCCAGCAGTTCCTTACTTGGGGTAGGAGAGACCCAGTACTTC | CASSSLLGVGETQYF
many | TRBJ2-2 | TRBD2 | TRBV27 | TGTGCCAGCAGCCCCCACGGGACTAGCTTGGGAGGGGAGCTGTTTTTT | CASSPHGTSLGGELFF
many | TRBJ2-2 | TRBD1 | TRBV28 | TGTGTCAGCAGTTTTGCGCAGGGGGCTGTAACCGGGGAGCTGTTTTTT | CVSSFAQGAVTGELFF
many | TRBJ2-5 | - | TRBV29-1 | TGCAGCGTTTCTTCAGGGCACCAGTACTTC | CSVSSGHQYF
many | TRBJ2-7 | TRBD1 | TRBV28 | TGTGCCAGCACCAACAGGGGAAACTACGAGCAGTACTTC | CASTNRGNYEQYF
many | TRBJ1-6 | - | TRBV7-2 | TGTGCCAGCAGCTTAGAAGGGGGAGGGACATCTGGCTCACCCCTCCACTTT | CASSLEGGGTSGSPLHF
many | TRBJ2-5 | - | TRBV29-1 | TGCAGCGCCCAGGACTTCCAAGAGACCCAGTACTTC | CSAQDFQETQYF
many | TRBJ1-1 | - | TRBV12-3/TRBV12-4 | TGTGCCAGCAGCCAACTGTCCAGGAACACTGAAGCTTTCTTT | CASSQLSRNTEAFF
many | TRBJ2-5 | - | TRBV7-2 | TGTGCCAGCAGCATTCGACGGGATACAGCCCAGTACTTC | CASSIRRDTAQYF
many | TRBJ1-1 | - | TRBV19 | TGTGCCAGTAGTATTAACCTGGGTGGAGGCGACCTAAGGGCTTTCTTT | CASSINLGGGDLRAFF
many | TRBJ2-7 | TRBD1 | TRBV19 | TGTGCCAGTAGTATCTCGGACAGGTACAGGTACGAGCAGTACTTC | CASSISDRYRYEQYF
few | TRBJ2-7 | - | TRBV28 | TGTGCCAGCAGTTTAGGGACCGCGACCGTGGGTTCCTACGAGCAGTACTTC | CASSLGTATVGSYEQYF
many | TRBJ2-2 | - | TRBV2 | TGTGCCAGCAGTCGAGGGGAGAGGCGGGAGCTGTTTTTT | CASSRGERRELFF
- | TRBJ2-5 | - | TRBV6-2/TRBV6-3 | TGTGCCAGCAGGTCTCTTAAAGAGACCCAGTACTTC | CASRSLKETQYF
many | TRBJ1-1 | - | TRBV7-3 | TGTGCCAGCAGCTTAAGCCCCGGAGCACACGAAGCTTTCTTT | CASSLSPGAHEAFF
many | TRBJ1-5 | TRBD1 | TRBV7-2 | TGTGCCAGCAGAAGGGGACAGGGAGAATATCAGCCCCAGCATTTT | CASRRGQGEYQPQHF
- | TRBJ2-3 | TRBD1 | TRBV30 | TGTGCCTGGTCCGGGACAGGGTCCCCAGATACGCAGTATTTT | CAWSGTGSPDTQYF
many | TRBJ2-5 | - | TRBV30 | TGTGCCTGGGCGGGGGGGGACAGGGACATACATGGGGGAGAGACCCAGTACTTC | CAWAGGDRDIHGGETQYF
- | TRBJ2-5 | - | TRBV3-1 | TGTGCCAGCAGCCCCTCTATGGGAGGAGAGACCCAGTACTTC | CASSPSMGGETQYF
many | TRBJ1-1 | - | TRBV6-2/TRBV6-3 | TGTGCCAGCAGTTCGACAAGGAATGAAGCTTTCTTT | CASSSTRNEAFF
- | TRBJ2-2 | TRBD1 | TRBV5-1 | TGCGCCAGCAGCGGATTACAGGGGATCACCGGGGAGCTGTTTTTT | CASSGLQGITGELFF
- | TRBJ1-2 | TRBD1 | TRBV7-2 | TGTGCCAGCAGTTTAACCTGGGGACAGGAGGGTGGCTACACCTTC | CASSLTWGQEGGYTF
- | TRBJ1-1 | - | TRBV20-1 | TGCAGTGCTAGAATCGCCGGACGGTTGAACACTGAAGCTTTCTTT | CSARIAGRLNTEAFF
many | TRBJ2-7 | TRBD2 | TRBV7-2 | TGTGCCAGCAGCTGGCCGGGGGAGGGATACGAGCAGTACTTC | CASSWPGEGYEQYF
- | TRBJ2-7 | TRBD1 | TRBV27 | TGTGCCAGCAGCCAAAGGGACAGGGGGGCCGAGCAGTACTTC | CASSQRDRGAEQYF
many | TRBJ2-5 | - | TRBV11-2 | TGTGCCAGCAGCTTAAGGGCCCTACTCGACAACCAAGAGACCCAGTACTTC | CASSLRALLDNQETQYF
- | TRBJ2-7 | TRBD2 | TRBV27 | TGTGCCAGCAGTTTAGTGGCGGGAGGGCCCCACGAGCAGTACTTC | CASSLVAGGPHEQYF
many | TRBJ1-2 | - | TRBV4-3 | TGCGCCAGCAGCCAAGGGGTCCGAAACTATGGCTACACCTTC | CASSQGVRNYGYTF
many | TRBJ2-7 | - | TRBV12-3/TRBV12-4 | TGTGCCAGCAGTTTCATCGGAGCGGGTCGCTACGAGCAGTACTTC | CASSFIGAGRYEQYF
few | TRBJ2-5 | - | TRBV20-1 | TGCAGTGCTAGAGGAGGCGCAGAGACCCAGTACTTC | CSARGGAETQYF
- | TRBJ1-1 | TRBD1 | TRBV20-1 | TGCAGTGCTAGCCCGACAGGGTCTGAAGCTTTCTTT | CSASPTGSEAFF
few | TRBJ1-2 | - | TRBV6-1 | TGTGCCAGCAGTGAGTCTAGGGTGGATGGCTACACCTTC | CASSESRVDGYTF
- | TRBJ1-1 | TRBD1 | TRBV27 | TGTGCCAGCAGTTTATGGTTCGGGACAGGCCCCTATAAGGCTTTCTTT | CASSLWFGTGPYKAFF
- | TRBJ2-2 | - | TRBV18 | TGTGCCAGCTCACCACTTAGTCTGGCATTGGAAAACACCGGGGAGCTGTTTTTT | CASSPLSLALENTGELFF
many | TRBJ1-3 | - | TRBV7-2 | TGTGCCAGCAGCTTAGCGGCTGGCTCTGGAAACACCATATATTTT | CASSLAAGSGNTIYF
many | TRBJ2-5 | - | TRBV14 | TGTGCCAGCAGCCAAGTCCTAGAGACCCAGTACTTC | CASSQVLETQYF
many | TRBJ1-1 | - | TRBV6-5 | TGTGCCAGCAGTCTTACTATCAAGAACACTGAAGCTTTCTTT | CASSLTIKNTEAFF
- | TRBJ1-2 | - | TRBV6-1 | TGTGCCAGCAGGGGGGCTAGAGTCTATGGCTACACCTTC | CASRGARVYGYTF
many | TRBJ1-5 | - | TRBV6-2/TRBV6-3 | TGTGCCAGCAGTTACGGTGCCGGGACCCAGCATTTT | CASSYGAGTQHF
many | TRBJ1-1 | - | TRBV7-2 | TGTGCCAGCAGCCGCTTAGGAGGGAACACTGAAGCTTTCTTT | CASSRLGGNTEAFF
- | TRBJ2-7 | - | TRBV6-1 | TGTGCCAGCAGAAACGGGGTAGCTGGGGAGCAGTACTTC | CASRNGVAGEQYF
many | TRBJ1-5 | - | TRBV11-2 | TGTGCCAGCAGCTTAGTGGGACCCACCGGGGAACAGCCCCAGCATTTT | CASSLVGPTGEQPQHF
- | TRBJ1-3 | - | TRBV20-1 | TGCAGTGCTAGTTGGCACTCCGACAGAAACACCATATATTTT | CSASWHSDRNTIYF
many | TRBJ2-7 | TRBD1 | TRBV6-1 | TGTGCCAGCAGGGGACAGAGTGGGGCCTACGAGCAGTACTTC | CASRGQSGAYEQYF
many | TRBJ2-5 | - | TRBV7-8 | TGTGCCAGCAGCTTAAGTGGGCGGTACCAAGAGACCCAGTACTTC | CASSLSGRYQETQYF
- | TRBJ2-7 | TRBD1 | TRBV11-2 | TGTGCCAGCAGCTTAGAAGGGACAGGTCGCTACGAGCAGTACTTC | CASSLEGTGRYEQYF
- | TRBJ2-5 | TRBD1 | TRBV24-1 | TGTGCCACCAGTGATCCGGGACAGCAAGAGACCCAGTACTTC | CATSDPGQQETQYF